This TCR beta chain was sequenced for a study of early T cells in non-severe SARS-CoV-2 infection. This CDR3 is 16 amino acids long. The germline V gene encodes CDR1 LGHNA and CDR2 YNFKEQ. V shed 0 bases and J shed 7 bases, with 16 bases lying between them. This clonotype has ten or more counts. Via MiXCR, TCRdb re-called the 5' RACE reads, giving one row per CDR3 protein. The table shows over 35,000 distinct CDR3 sequences, with roughly 4.8% occurring only once. Sequenced input: whole blood. The chain has TRBV4-2 and TRBJ1-5, with D tentatively TRBD1 (5 bases). This TCR was recovered from an adult who was a healthcare worker with PCR-confirmed SARS-CoV-2 infection or an uninfected control (not recorded which). This chain's CDR3 is CASSQEGGRVGQPQHF. The CDR3 DNA is TGTGCCAGCAGCCAAGAGGGAGGCAGGGTAGGACAGCCCCAGCATTTT.